A few counts support the clone carrying this T cell receptor beta chain. Its target is unknown. The length of the CDR3 is 15 residues. V lost 5 bases and J lost 0; bases outside the gene matches: 3. CDR1 MDHEN and CDR2 SYDVKM come from the germline V gene. The data were taken from a study of T cells in Graves' hyperthyroidism and ophthalmopathy. Findings of the study overall: Among thyroid clonotypes expanded above 0.001, most also appeared in blood.

Stability of Graves' hyperthyroidism was defined as absent ophthalmopathy progression within 18 months. RNA transcripts gave rise to amplified TCR beta CDR3 regions. The TCR CDR3 first-round RT-PCR relied on the HTBI primer set. TCRdb reprocessed the multiplex PCR reads with MiXCR, giving one entry per CDR3 protein. The table has over 300,000 distinct CDR3 sequences, 11% to 15% seen once; the top ten hold about 11%. The TCR comes from an older woman with Graves' hyperthyroidism. Sequenced material: blood. This chain links TRBV28 with TRBJ2-1, with 8 positions matching TRBD2. The CDR3 reads CASSKSGSSYNEQFF. The CDR3 nucleotides read TGTGCCAGCAGTAAAAGCGGGAGCTCCTACAATGAGCAGTTCTTC.